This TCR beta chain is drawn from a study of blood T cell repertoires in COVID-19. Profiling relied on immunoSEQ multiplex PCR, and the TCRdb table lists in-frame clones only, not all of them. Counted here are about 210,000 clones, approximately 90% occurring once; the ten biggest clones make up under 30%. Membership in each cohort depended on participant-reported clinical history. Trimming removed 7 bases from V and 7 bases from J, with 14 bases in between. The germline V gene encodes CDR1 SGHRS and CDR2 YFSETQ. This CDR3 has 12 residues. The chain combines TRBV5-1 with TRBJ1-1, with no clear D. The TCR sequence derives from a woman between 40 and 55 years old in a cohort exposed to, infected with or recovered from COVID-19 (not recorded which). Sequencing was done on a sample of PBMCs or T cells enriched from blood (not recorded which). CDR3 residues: CASARGRSEAFF. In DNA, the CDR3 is TGCGCCAGCGCCAGAGGGCGAAGTGAAGCTTTCTTT.